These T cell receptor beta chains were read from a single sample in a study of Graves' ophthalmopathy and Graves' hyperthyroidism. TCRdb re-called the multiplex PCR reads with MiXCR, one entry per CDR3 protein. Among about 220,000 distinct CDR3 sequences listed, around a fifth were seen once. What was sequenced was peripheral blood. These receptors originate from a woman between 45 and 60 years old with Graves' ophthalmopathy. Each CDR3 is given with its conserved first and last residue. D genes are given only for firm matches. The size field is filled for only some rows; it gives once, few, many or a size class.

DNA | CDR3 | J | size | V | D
TGCGCCAGCAGCTTGGCTGGGCTAGCCGGGGAGCTGTTTTTT | CASSLAGLAGELFF | TRBJ2-2 | many | TRBV5-1 | .
TGTGCCAGCAGTTTCAGGCGGGGTGTAGAGACCCAGTACTTC | CASSFRRGVETQYF | TRBJ2-5 | . | TRBV28 | .
TGTGCCAGCGCCCCGAGCGGACGACAAGAGACCCAGTACTTC | CASAPSGRQETQYF | TRBJ2-5 | once | TRBV28 | .
TGTGCCGGACGAGGACAGGGATGGACTGAAGCTTTCTTT | CAGRGQGWTEAFF | TRBJ1-1 | . | TRBV28 | TRBD1
TGTGCCAGCAGCTTAGGGTCTACCGAAGGGGAGACCCAGTACTTC | CASSLGSTEGETQYF | TRBJ2-5 | many | TRBV7-3 | .
TGTGCCACCAGCAGTGGTGGCACCGGGGAGCTGTTTTTT | CATSSGGTGELFF | TRBJ2-2 | many | TRBV15 | .
TGTGCCAGCAGTTACCAGGGCGGCGATACCTACGAGCAGTACTTC | CASSYQGGDTYEQYF | TRBJ2-7 | . | TRBV6-5 | .
TGTGCCAGCAGACTAGCGGGAGGGCGGGAGCAGTACTTC | CASRLAGGREQYF | TRBJ2-7 | many | TRBV12-3/TRBV12-4 | TRBD2
TGTGCCAGTAGTATCCAGGGGATGAACACTGAAGCTTTCTTT | CASSIQGMNTEAFF | TRBJ1-1 | . | TRBV19 | .
TGTGCCACCGCTAGCGGCAGCTCCTACGAGCAGTACTTC | CATASGSSYEQYF | TRBJ2-7 | many | TRBV15 | TRBD2
TGCGCCAGCAGCTTTCAGGGCCAAGAGACCCAGTACTTC | CASSFQGQETQYF | TRBJ2-5 | many | TRBV5-1 | .
TGCAGCGGATACCTAGGGGCAGAGACCCAGTACTTC | CSGYLGAETQYF | TRBJ2-5 | . | TRBV29-1 | .
TGCAGCGTGGGACAGGGTCCCCACTATGGCTACACCTTC | CSVGQGPHYGYTF | TRBJ1-2 | . | TRBV29-1 | TRBD1
TGTGCCAGCAGCCACAGGGGCGGCGAGCAGTACTTC | CASSHRGGEQYF | TRBJ2-7 | many | TRBV6-5 | TRBD1
TGTGCCATTAAAGGGAGGATGGGCACTGAAGCTTTCTTT | CAIKGRMGTEAFF | TRBJ1-1 | many | TRBV12-3/TRBV12-4 | .
TGCAGCGTCGGCGGGAACCACTATGGCTACACCTTC | CSVGGNHYGYTF | TRBJ1-2 | . | TRBV29-1 | .
TGCAGTGCTTCCGGGACAGGGGCCCCATACGAGCAGTACTTC | CSASGTGAPYEQYF | TRBJ2-7 | . | TRBV20-1 | TRBD1
TGTGCCAGCAGAATTACAGGGGATTTTTCCTACGAGCAGTACTTC | CASRITGDFSYEQYF | TRBJ2-7 | many | TRBV27 | TRBD1